This record covers a single T cell receptor (beta chain). Its antigen target is currently unknown. Base qualities are not at hand, and no much larger clone is one base apart. Using the deep immunoSEQ assay, multiplex PCR amplified TCR CDR3 regions from genomic DNA. Genomic DNA extracted from each cell subset was distributed evenly over all wells of several immunoSEQ 96-well plates, and each plate served as one replicate. For sorted subsets, 200 to 250 ng genomic DNA, equal to 30,000 to 35,000 T cell genomes, was loaded into each replicate PCR. Purified libraries were quantified with a Qubit 3.0 fluorometer, sized on a Bioanalyzer 2100, and re-quantified with the KAPA Library Quantification kit. A separate single-read 150-cycle Illumina NextSeq 550 flow cell was used to sequence each immunoSEQ 96-well plate. As for the authors' bioinformatics: The immunoSEQ output contained only junctional sequences without quality scores, so filtering could not match that applied to full-length reads. To assign V/J genes and CDR3, sequences were annotated against IMGT germline references using PyIR, a Python wrapper for IgBLAST v1.9. Any read was removed if the V/J assignment was weak (E-value above 1e-6), the CDR3 was missing, or the read contained stop codons, out-of-frame junctions, or ambiguous translated residues. V3J clonotypes were defined as sequences sharing an identical inferred V gene, J gene, and CDR3 amino acid sequence. Percentage overlap between repertoires was computed as shared unique clonotypes divided by the size of the smaller repertoire. Three approaches were used to assess repertoire richness: RTK rarefaction, the Chao1 estimator, and Recon v2.1 estimates of unobserved clonotypes. Generation probabilities were computed with OLGA for all TCRbeta clonotypes obtained by the gDNA method from several donors. In its TCRdb copy, this immuneACCESS table keeps in-frame sequences only and misses some clones. Where compared with another copy, unresolved V genes explain less than half of these, and the others have no known cause. That table supplies the V and J calls and clone size; D and trimming were determined from the DNA. The sample table shows roughly 1 million clones, and 70% to 80% are seen once. 0.4% to 0.55% of the sample is in the top ten clones.

This sample was taken from a study of shared clonotypes between healthy human individuals (dated by TCRdb to about 2020). Study-level background: Two women and a few men aged 18 to 49 years were included in the cohort. For each donor, three plates each were used for CD4 naive and CD4 memory, two plates were used for CD8 naive, and one plate was used for CD8 memory. Blood TCR repertoires of roughly 5 healthy adults were deeply sequenced to estimate repertoire size and the extent of clonotype sharing between individuals. Different laboratories and diverse techniques were used to prepare libraries and sequence TCR repertoires, to increase sequencing depth and limit assay-specific biases. Each donor's leukapheresis produced roughly between roughly 0.85 and 9 billion PBMCs.

The germline V gene provides CDR1 SGHRS and CDR2 YFSETQ. The CDR3 covers 15 residues, taking in both the cysteine and the phenylalanine. The only DNA kept is the CDR3, 45 bases in frame from the first base. The germline ends are 12 bases apart after V is trimmed by 0 bases and J by 6 bases. The donors were healthy, HIV-negative adults who had no recently reported acute infections or vaccinations. Every donor was a Caucasian adult residing in Nashville, Tennessee, USA. Magnetic negative selection was used to enrich CD4+ T cells, after which naive cells were positively selected on CD45RA and the negative fraction became the memory subset. Blood was collected by leukapheresis, and PBMCs were isolated by Ficoll-Histopaque density gradient centrifugation and then cryopreserved in liquid nitrogen vapor phase. Purity and quantity of every magnetically sorted T cell population were checked by analytical flow cytometry. Each sorted fraction had its genomic DNA isolated and then quantified by UV absorbance on a Nanodrop 2000c.

General conclusions and limits of the study: Sampling was restricted to blood, and TCR repertoires in tissue are likely to differ from TCR repertoires in blood. Higher generation probabilities were observed for clonotypes shared by all four sorted-subset donors than for non-shared clonotypes. The genetic and exposure-history diversity represented was limited by the small number of donors. When a handful of donors were compared, the shared fraction of clonotypes was around 5% for naive CD4, approximately 3.5% for naive CD8, roughly 2.3% for memory CD4, and less than 0.45% for memory CD8. Even with the large sequencing depth, rarefaction of the sorted-subset datasets indicated that sequencing was incomplete. Pairwise subsampling led to the expectation that sequencing depth would affect the degree of clonotype sharing among donors. Estimated clonotype richness was generally larger for naive than for memory subsets.

Recombination joined TRBV5-1 with TRBJ2-2, with the D gene possibly TRBD1 or TRBD2, each one fitting 5 bases. The sequencing input was memory CD4+ T cells from PBMCs. Per the publication, the cell subset or site label means: CD45RA-negative fraction. The TCR comes from a young man in good health. Some clones in this sample may be carry-over from other donors' samples. The CDR3 protein: CASSLDALGAGELFF. The sequenced DNA is TGCGCCAGCAGCTTGGATGCCCTGGGGGCCGGGGAGCTGTTTTTT.